The rows below give T cell receptor beta chains drawn from one sample of a study of T cell clonotyping in hematopoietic cell transplantation. Some clones are missing from TCRdb's copy, which holds only in-frame ones; the method was immunoSEQ multiplex PCR. There are 1,500 to 2,000 clones in the sample; around 84% occur only once, and around 5% lies in the top ten. The sequencing used PBMCs, collected 30 days after allogeneic stem cell transplant. The receptors originated from a male patient younger than 45 who had an allogeneic stem cell transplant, so T cells may come from the graft donor. Some clones in this sample may be carry-over from other donors' samples. Both conserved end residues are part of each CDR3. The order of the fields is D gene, J gene, V gene, clone size, CDR3 length, CDR3 DNA, CDR3 protein. D genes are given only for firm matches. Not every row has a clone size; where given, it reads once, few, many or a size class.

>TRBD2|TRBJ2-1|TRBV7-2|NA|17
TGTGCCAGCAGCGACCGGACTAGCGGGAGATGGAGCAATGAGCAGTTCTTC
CASSDRTSGRWSNEQFF
>NA|TRBJ2-1|TRBV19|NA|15
TGTGCCAGTAGCCCAGGGGTTCCATCCTACAATGAGCAGTTCTTC
CASSPGVPSYNEQFF
>NA|TRBJ1-3|TRBV14|NA|16
TGTGCCAGCAGCCAAGGCGTAGCTAACTCTGGAAACACCATATATTTT
CASSQGVANSGNTIYF
>NA|TRBJ2-5|TRBV28|NA|13
TGTGCCAGCAGTTTGGGCAGCCAAGAGACCCAGTACTTC
CASSLGSQETQYF
>NA|TRBJ1-6|TRBV7-2|NA|15
TGTGCCAGCAGCTTAGAGGCAGGCCGTAATTCACCCCTCCACTTT
CASSLEAGRNSPLHF
>NA|TRBJ2-7|TRBV7-7|NA|13
TGTGCTAGCAGCTCGCAGATGGGATACGAGCAGTACTTC
CASSSQMGYEQYF
>TRBD2|TRBJ2-7|TRBV27|NA|18
TGTGCCAGCAGGCCGGGACTAGCGGATCGAACCCAACGGGACGAGCAGTACTTC
CASRPGLADRTQRDEQYF
>NA|TRBJ1-1|TRBV6-5|NA|12
TGTGCCAGCAGCCTCCCAGGGGTAGGAGCTTTCTTT
CASSLPGVGAFF
>NA|TRBJ2-5|TRBV5-6|NA|14
TGTGCCAGCAGCTTGAGACCCGGGATTATCGCCCAGTACTTC
CASSLRPGIIAQYF
>TRBD1|TRBJ1-2|TRBV7-8|few|12
TGTGCCAGCAGCGCGACAGGGATCGGCTACACCTTC
CASSATGIGYTF
>NA|TRBJ1-1|TRBV27|NA|12
TGTGCCAGCAGTCCCCCGGGGACTGAAGCTTTCTTT
CASSPPGTEAFF
>NA|TRBJ2-5|TRBV11-2|NA|12
TGTGCCAGCAGCCCGCCAGGAGGGGCCCAGTACTTC
CASSPPGGAQYF
>TRBD2|TRBJ2-3|TRBV5-4|NA|15
TGTGCCAGCAGCGGGTATAGCGGGAATACAGATACGCAGTATTTT
CASSGYSGNTDTQYF
>NA|TRBJ2-2|TRBV18|NA|17
TGTGCCAGCTCACCCTTCTCCCAGGGATCGGACACCGGGGAGCTGTTTTTT
CASSPFSQGSDTGELFF
>TRBD1|TRBJ1-5|TRBV7-3|NA|13
TGTGCCAGCAGCCCCGACAGGGCTCAGCCCCAGCATTTT
CASSPDRAQPQHF
>TRBD1|TRBJ2-2|TRBV25-1|NA|15
TGTGCCAGCAGTGAGAACAGGGGGAGGACCGGGGAGCTGTTTTTT
CASSENRGRTGELFF
>NA|TRBJ2-1|TRBV4-3|few|15
TGCGCCAGCAGCCAAAAGGGCAGTTGGAACAATGAGCAGTTCTTC
CASSQKGSWNNEQFF
>NA|TRBJ1-1|TRBV4-1|NA|12
TGCGCCAGCAGCCAGTCTGACACTGAAGCTTTCTTT
CASSQSDTEAFF
>NA|TRBJ1-1|TRBV30|NA|14
TGTGCCTGGAGGGTATACAGGGTCAACACTGAAGCTTTCTTT
CAWRVYRVNTEAFF
>NA|TRBJ1-1|TRBV29-1|NA|14
TGCAGCGTTCCTACCGGGGGGCTGAACACTGAAGCTTTCTTT
CSVPTGGLNTEAFF
>TRBD1|TRBJ1-1|TRBV25-1|NA|14
TGTGCCAGCAGTGCCTCCAGGGGGTTTAGTGTAGCTTTCTTT
CASSASRGFSVAFF
>NA|TRBJ2-7|TRBV5-6|few|15
TGTGCCAGCAGCCTAGGGGGGGACCCGGCCTGGGAGCAGTACTTC
CASSLGGDPAWEQYF
>NA|TRBJ2-1|TRBV19|NA|12
TGTGCCATTCTGGCGGGGAGCAATGAGCAGTTCTTC
CAILAGSNEQFF
>TRBD1|TRBJ2-1|TRBV19|NA|14
TGTGCCAGTAGTATTGGACAGGGCTCCCATGAGCAGTTCTTC
CASSIGQGSHEQFF
>NA|TRBJ2-7|TRBV28|NA|12
TGTGCCAGCAGTCTAATGACCTACGAGCAGTACTTC
CASSLMTYEQYF
>NA|TRBJ1-2|TRBV6-6|NA|13
TGTGCCAGCAGTACCCAGGGTAACTATGGCTACACCTTC
CASSTQGNYGYTF
>NA|TRBJ2-1|TRBV11-3|NA|14
TGTGCCAGCAGCTTAGCTGGGACCATAAATGAGCAGTTCTTC
CASSLAGTINEQFF
>NA|TRBJ2-2|TRBV5-1|NA|14
TGCGCCAGCAGCTTGGACTCCAGGGCCGGGGAGCTGTTTTTT
CASSLDSRAGELFF
>TRBD2|TRBJ2-3|TRBV5-4|few|16
TGTGCCAGCAGCCCTCTAGCGGGAGGAGCCACAGATACGCAGTATTTT
CASSPLAGGATDTQYF
>NA|TRBJ2-7|TRBV25-1|NA|13
TGTGCCAGCACCCCTTCAGACAGGTACGAGCAGTACTTC
CASTPSDRYEQYF
>NA|TRBJ1-6|TRBV6-5|once|14
TGTGCCAGCAAAGTACTAGGGGTCGGGTCACCCCTCCACTTT
CASKVLGVGSPLHF
>TRBD2|TRBJ2-1|TRBV6-5|NA|16
TGTGCCAGCAGTTACCCCCGCGGGGGGGCCGACAATGAGCAGTTCTTC
CASSYPRGGADNEQFF
>NA|TRBJ2-5|TRBV4-2|NA|17
TGTGCCAGCAGCCAAGAGGCCACGCGGACAGTCCAAGAGACCCAGTACTTC
CASSQEATRTVQETQYF
>NA|TRBJ2-2|TRBV28|few|15
TGTGCCAGCAGACCTACGGACGAGAACACCGGGGAGCTGTTTTTT
CASRPTDENTGELFF
>NA|TRBJ1-1|TRBV28|few|11
TGTGCCAGCAGTTTCGAACTTGAAGCTTTCTTT
CASSFELEAFF
>NA|TRBJ2-6|TRBV4-1|NA|17
TGCGCCAGCAGCCAAGATGGAGGGGGCGCCGGGGCCAACGTCCTGACTTTC
CASSQDGGGAGANVLTF
>NA|TRBJ2-2|TRBV19|NA|14
TGTGCCAGTAGTATCAACATGAACACCGGGGAGCTGTTTTTT
CASSINMNTGELFF
>NA|TRBJ2-2|TRBV19|NA|14
TGTGCCAGTAGCCGGACTATGCAAACCGGGGAGCTGTTTTTT
CASSRTMQTGELFF
>NA|TRBJ2-7|TRBV6-5|NA|14
TGTGCCAGCAGTTTGGGGCAGGCCATCCACGAGCAGTACTTC
CASSLGQAIHEQYF
>NA|TRBJ1-5|TRBV19|once|15
TGTGCCAGTAGTCTCCGACGTAGTGGCAATCAGCCCCAGCATTTT
CASSLRRSGNQPQHF
>NA|TRBJ2-1|TRBV2|NA|15
TGTGCCAGCAGTTCGAACCCTAGCTCCTACAATGAGCAGTTCTTC
CASSSNPSSYNEQFF
>NA|TRBJ2-7|TRBV15|NA|14
TGTGCCACCAGCAGAGATGAAGGGACCTACGAGCAGTACTTC
CATSRDEGTYEQYF
>TRBD2|TRBJ2-5|TRBV7-8|few|13
TGTGCCAGCAGCTTCAGGGACGGGAGGGCCTCGTACTTC
CASSFRDGRASYF
>NA|TRBJ2-7|TRBV19|NA|14
TGTGCCAGTAGTGTGGGTCAGGGGTCCCACGAGCAGTACTTC
CASSVGQGSHEQYF
>TRBD1|TRBJ2-3|TRBV4-1|NA|18
TGCGCCAGCAGCCAGACACACTCACAGGGGGCAGGCACAGATACGCAGTATTTT
CASSQTHSQGAGTDTQYF
>NA|TRBJ2-2|TRBV15|NA|15
TGTGCCACCACCAGGGGTGGTCCGAACACCGGGGAGCTGTTTTTT
CATTRGGPNTGELFF
>NA|TRBJ1-2|TRBV29-1|NA|14
TGCAGCGTTGTCCCCTATGGTCAGGACTATGGCTACACCTTC
CSVVPYGQDYGYTF
>NA|TRBJ1-1|TRBV9|NA|15
TGTGCCAGCAGTAAGACGGGGGGGATAGACACTGAAGCTTTCTTT
CASSKTGGIDTEAFF
>NA|TRBJ2-7|TRBV16|NA|14
TGTGCCAGCAGCTTGGGACCTTTAAGCCGGGAGCAGTACTTC
CASSLGPLSREQYF
>TRBD1|TRBJ2-7|TRBV27|once|15
TGTGCCAGCAGTCAAGGGACAGGGGGGTTCAACGAGCAGTACTTC
CASSQGTGGFNEQYF
>NA|TRBJ2-1|TRBV5-4|NA|14
TGTGCCAGCAGCCTCCGGACGGGTAACAATGAGCAGTTCTTC
CASSLRTGNNEQFF
>NA|TRBJ2-6|TRBV6-4|NA|14
TGTGCCAGCAGGGGGGACTCTGGGGCCAACGTCCTGACTTTC
CASRGDSGANVLTF
>TRBD1|TRBJ1-5|TRBV7-9|NA|12
TGTGCCAGCAGTCTAAACAGGGGCCCCCAGCATTTT
CASSLNRGPQHF
>TRBD1|TRBJ1-5|TRBV2|NA|16
TGTGCCAGCAGTCCCGACAGGGGCAATAGCAATCAGCCCCAGCATTTT
CASSPDRGNSNQPQHF
>TRBD1|TRBJ1-2|TRBV7-3|NA|13
TGTGCCAGCAGCCTGGAGACAGGGATCGGCTACACCTTC
CASSLETGIGYTF
>TRBD1|TRBJ1-1|TRBV29-1|once|13
TGCAGCGGTCGGGACAGTCGAGTCACTGAAGCTTTCTTT
CSGRDSRVTEAFF
>TRBD1|TRBJ2-1|TRBV15|NA|14
TGTGCCACCAGCAGGGGGACACAGGGGGATGAGCAGTTCTTC
CATSRGTQGDEQFF
>NA|TRBJ2-7|TRBV7-9|NA|12
TGTGCCAGCAGCTTAACGAGCTACGAGCAGTACTTC
CASSLTSYEQYF
>TRBD2|TRBJ2-4|TRBV13|NA|17
TGTGCCAGCAGCTTTGATAGCGGGGGACTAGCCAAAAACATTCAGTACTTC
CASSFDSGGLAKNIQYF
>TRBD2|TRBJ2-2|TRBV5-6|NA|17
TGTGCCAGCAGAATTAGGCGTCTTAGCGGGGGTGCCGGGGAGCTGTTTTTT
CASRIRRLSGGAGELFF